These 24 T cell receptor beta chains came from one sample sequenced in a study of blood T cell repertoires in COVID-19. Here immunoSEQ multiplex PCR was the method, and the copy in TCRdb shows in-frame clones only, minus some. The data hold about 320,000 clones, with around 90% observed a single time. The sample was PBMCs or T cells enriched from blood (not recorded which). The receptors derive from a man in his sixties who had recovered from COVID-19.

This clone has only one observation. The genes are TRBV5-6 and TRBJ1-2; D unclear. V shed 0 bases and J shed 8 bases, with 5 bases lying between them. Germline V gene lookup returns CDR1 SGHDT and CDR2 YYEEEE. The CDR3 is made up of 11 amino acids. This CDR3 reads CASSLVGGYTF. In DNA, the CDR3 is TGTGCCAGCAGCTTGGTCGGGGGCTACACCTTC.

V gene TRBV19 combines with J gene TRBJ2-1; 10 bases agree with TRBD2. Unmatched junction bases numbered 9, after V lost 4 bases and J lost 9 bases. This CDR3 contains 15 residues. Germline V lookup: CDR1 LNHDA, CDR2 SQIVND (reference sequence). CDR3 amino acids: CASSKKREGPVEQFF. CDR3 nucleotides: TGTGCCAGTAGTAAGAAGCGGGAGGGCCCGGTTGAGCAGTTCTTC.

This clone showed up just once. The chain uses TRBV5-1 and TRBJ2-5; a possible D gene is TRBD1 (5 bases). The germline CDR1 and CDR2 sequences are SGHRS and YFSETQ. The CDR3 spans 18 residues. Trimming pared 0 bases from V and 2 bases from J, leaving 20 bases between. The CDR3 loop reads CASSLVAVGAAGQETQYF. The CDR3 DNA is TGCGCCAGCAGCTTGGTGGCGGTAGGGGCTGCAGGGCAAGAGACCCAGTACTTC. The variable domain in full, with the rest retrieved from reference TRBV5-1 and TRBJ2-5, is KAGVTQTPRYLIKTRGQQVTLSCSPISGHRSVSWYQQTPGQGLQFLFEYFSETQRNKGNFPGRFSGRQFSNSRSEMNVSTLELGDSALYLCASSLVAVGAAGQETQYFGPGTRLLVL.

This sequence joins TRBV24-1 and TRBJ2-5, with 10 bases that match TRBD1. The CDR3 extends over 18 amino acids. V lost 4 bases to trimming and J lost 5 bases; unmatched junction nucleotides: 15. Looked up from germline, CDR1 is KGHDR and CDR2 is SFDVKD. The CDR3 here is CATSDHSTGQGGVETQYF. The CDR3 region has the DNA TGTGCCACCAGTGACCATAGCACCGGACAGGGGGGAGTGGAGACCCAGTACTTC.

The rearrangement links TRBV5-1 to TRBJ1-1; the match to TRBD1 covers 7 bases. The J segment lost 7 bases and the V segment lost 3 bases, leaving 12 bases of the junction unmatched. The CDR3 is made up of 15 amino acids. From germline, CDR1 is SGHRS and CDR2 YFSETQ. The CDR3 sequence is CASSSGGAGKDEAFF. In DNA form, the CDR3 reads TGCGCCAGCAGCTCAGGGGGTGCAGGGAAAGATGAAGCTTTCTTT.

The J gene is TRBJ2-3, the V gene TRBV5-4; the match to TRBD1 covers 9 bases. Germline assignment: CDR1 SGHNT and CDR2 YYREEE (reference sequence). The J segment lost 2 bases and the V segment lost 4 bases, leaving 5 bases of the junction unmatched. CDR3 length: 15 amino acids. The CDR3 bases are TGTGCCAGCAGCCAGGGACAGGGTTACACAGATACGCAGTATTTT. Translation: CASSQGQGYTDTQYF.

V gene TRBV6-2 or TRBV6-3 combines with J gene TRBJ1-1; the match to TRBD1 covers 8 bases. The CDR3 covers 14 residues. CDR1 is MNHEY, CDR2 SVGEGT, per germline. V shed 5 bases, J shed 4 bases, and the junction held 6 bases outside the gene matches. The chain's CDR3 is CASSQQGAGTEAFF. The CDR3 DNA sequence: TGTGCCAGCAGTCAGCAGGGGGCCGGCACTGAAGCTTTCTTT.

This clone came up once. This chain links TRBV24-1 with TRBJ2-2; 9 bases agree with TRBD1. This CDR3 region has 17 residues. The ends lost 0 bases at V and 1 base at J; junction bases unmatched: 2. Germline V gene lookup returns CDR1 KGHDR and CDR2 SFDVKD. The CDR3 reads CATSDLLDRGNTGELFF. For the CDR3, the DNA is TGTGCCACCAGTGATTTGTTGGACAGGGGGAACACCGGGGAGCTGTTTTTT.

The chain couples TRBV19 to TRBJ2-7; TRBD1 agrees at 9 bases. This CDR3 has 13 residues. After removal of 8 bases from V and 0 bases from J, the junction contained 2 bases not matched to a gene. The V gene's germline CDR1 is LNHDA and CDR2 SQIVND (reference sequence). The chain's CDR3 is CASGQGLSYEQYF. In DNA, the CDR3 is TGTGCCAGTGGACAGGGGCTCTCCTACGAGCAGTACTTC.

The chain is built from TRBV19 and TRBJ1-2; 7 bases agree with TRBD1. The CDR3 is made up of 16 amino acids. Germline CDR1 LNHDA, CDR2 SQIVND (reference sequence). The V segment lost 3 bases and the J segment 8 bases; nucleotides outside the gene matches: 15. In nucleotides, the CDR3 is TGTGCCAGTAGTATGCTAAGGGGGCGGAAGGGTGGCGGCTACACCTTC. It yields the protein CASSMLRGRKGGGYTF.

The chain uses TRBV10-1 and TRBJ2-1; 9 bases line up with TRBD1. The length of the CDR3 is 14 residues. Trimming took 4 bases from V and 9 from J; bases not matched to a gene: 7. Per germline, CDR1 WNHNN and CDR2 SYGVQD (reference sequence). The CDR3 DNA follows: TGCGCCAGCAGTGGGGGGACAGGGAAGACTGAGCAGTTCTTC. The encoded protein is CASSGGTGKTEQFF.

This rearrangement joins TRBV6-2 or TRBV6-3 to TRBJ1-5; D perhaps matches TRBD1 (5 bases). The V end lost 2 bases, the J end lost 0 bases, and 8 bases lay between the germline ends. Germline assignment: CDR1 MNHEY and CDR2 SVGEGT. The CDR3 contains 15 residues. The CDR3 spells CASSYRGHSNQPQHF. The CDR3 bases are TGTGCCAGCAGTTACAGAGGACATAGCAATCAGCCCCAGCATTTT.

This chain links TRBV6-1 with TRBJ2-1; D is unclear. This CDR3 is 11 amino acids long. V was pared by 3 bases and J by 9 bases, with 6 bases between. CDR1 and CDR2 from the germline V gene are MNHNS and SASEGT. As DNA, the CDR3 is TGTGCCAGCAGTGAGCACATTGAGCAGTTCTTC. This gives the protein CASSEHIEQFF.

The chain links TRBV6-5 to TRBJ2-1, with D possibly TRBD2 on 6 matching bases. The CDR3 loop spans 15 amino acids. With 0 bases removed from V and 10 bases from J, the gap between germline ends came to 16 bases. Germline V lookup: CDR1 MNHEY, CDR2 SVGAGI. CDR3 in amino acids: CASSYSKAGSREQFF. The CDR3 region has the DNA TGTGCCAGCAGTTACTCGAAGGCCGGGAGTCGGGAGCAGTTCTTC.

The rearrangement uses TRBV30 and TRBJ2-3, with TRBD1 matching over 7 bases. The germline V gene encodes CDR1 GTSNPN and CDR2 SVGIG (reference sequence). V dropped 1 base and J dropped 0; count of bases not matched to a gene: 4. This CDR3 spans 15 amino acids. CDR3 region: CAWSEQGLSTDTQYF. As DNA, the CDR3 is TGTGCCTGGAGTGAACAGGGGCTCAGCACAGATACGCAGTATTTT.

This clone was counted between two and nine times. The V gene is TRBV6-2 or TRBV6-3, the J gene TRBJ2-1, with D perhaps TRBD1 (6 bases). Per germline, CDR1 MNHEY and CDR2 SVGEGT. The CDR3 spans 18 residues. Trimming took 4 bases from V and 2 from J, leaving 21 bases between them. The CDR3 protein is CASSSAPGTGSTYNEQFF. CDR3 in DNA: TGTGCCAGCAGTTCCGCACCTGGAACAGGGAGCACCTACAATGAGCAGTTCTTC.

The CDR3 loop reads CASSLGRGDGYTF. DNA for the CDR3: TGTGCCAGCAGTCTGGGCAGGGGGGATGGCTACACCTTC. The V gene is TRBV2, the J gene TRBJ1-2; 7 positions match TRBD1. This CDR3 region has 13 residues. The germline CDR1 and CDR2 sequences are SNHLY and FYNNEI. V dropped 5 bases and J dropped 6; count of bases not matched to a gene: 6.

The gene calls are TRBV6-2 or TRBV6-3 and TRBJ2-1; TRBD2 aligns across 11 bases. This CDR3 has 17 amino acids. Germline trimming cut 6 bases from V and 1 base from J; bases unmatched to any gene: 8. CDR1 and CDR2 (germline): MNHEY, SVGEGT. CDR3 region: CASSITGLAASYNEQFF. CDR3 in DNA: TGTGCCAGCAGCATTACGGGACTAGCGGCTTCCTACAATGAGCAGTTCTTC.

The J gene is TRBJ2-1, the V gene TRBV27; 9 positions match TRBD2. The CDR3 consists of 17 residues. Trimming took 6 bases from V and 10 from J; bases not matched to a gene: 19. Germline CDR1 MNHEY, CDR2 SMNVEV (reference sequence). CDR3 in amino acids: CASSQETRISGRGEQFF. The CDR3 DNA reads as TGTGCCAGCAGCCAGGAGACCAGGATTAGCGGGAGAGGGGAGCAGTTCTTC.

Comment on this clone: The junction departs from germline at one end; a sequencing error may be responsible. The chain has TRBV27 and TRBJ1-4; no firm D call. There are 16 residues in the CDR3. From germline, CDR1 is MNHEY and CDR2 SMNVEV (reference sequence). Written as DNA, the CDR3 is TGTGCCAGCAGTCTATCGAGGGCAGACTCTATAGGAAAACTGTTTTTT. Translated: CASSLSRADSIGKLFF. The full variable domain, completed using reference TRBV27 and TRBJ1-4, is EAQVTQNPRYLITVTGKKLTVTCSQNMNHEYMSWYRQDPGLGLRQIYYSMNVEVTDKGDVPEGYKVSRKEKRNFPLILESPSPNQTSLYFCASSLSRADSIGKLFFGSGTQLSVL.

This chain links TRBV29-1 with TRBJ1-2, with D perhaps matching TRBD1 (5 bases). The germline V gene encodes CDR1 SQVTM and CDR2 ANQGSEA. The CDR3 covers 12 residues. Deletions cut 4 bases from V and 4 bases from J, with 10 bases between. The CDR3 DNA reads TGCAGCGTTGGGACAACTCCCTATGGCTACACCTTC. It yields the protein CSVGTTPYGYTF.

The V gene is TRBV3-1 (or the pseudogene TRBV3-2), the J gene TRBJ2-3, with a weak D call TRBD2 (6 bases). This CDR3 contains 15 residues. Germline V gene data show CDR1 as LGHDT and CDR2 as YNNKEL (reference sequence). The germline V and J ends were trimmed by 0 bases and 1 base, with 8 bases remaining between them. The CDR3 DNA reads TGTGCCAGCAGCCAAGATTGGAGGGGCACAGATACGCAGTATTTT. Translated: CASSQDWRGTDTQYF.

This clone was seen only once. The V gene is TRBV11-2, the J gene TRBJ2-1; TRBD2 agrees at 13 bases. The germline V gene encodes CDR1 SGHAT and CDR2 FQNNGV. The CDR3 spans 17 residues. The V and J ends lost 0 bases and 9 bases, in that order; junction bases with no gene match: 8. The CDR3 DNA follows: TGTGCCAGCAGCTTAGATCACGGACTAGCGGGAGCCCTTGAGCAGTTCTTC. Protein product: CASSLDHGLAGALEQFF.

CDR3 region: CSVGSRDSLADTQYF. CDR3 in DNA: TGCAGCGTCGGATCCCGGGACAGTCTGGCAGATACGCAGTATTTT. This chain links TRBV29-1 with TRBJ2-3, with TRBD1 matching over 7 bases. Germline-derived CDR1 and CDR2 are SQVTM and ANQGSEA. The CDR3 is 15 amino acids. The V and J ends lost 6 bases and 4 bases, in that order; junction bases with no gene match: 13.